This T cell receptor beta chain was captured by sequencing in a study of Ad26.COV2.S vaccination and SARS-CoV-2 variants. About the research overall: Donor allocation was to the COV1001 Ad26.COV2.S trial arm.

Treatment given: over 15 received Ad26.COV2.S at low or high dose, single or two shots; about five received placebo; per-sample allocation not given. The study sampled participants on day 63 after the first vaccine or placebo injection. Here immunoSEQ multiplex PCR was the method, and the copy in TCRdb shows in-frame clones only, minus some. This table has about 350,000 clones, 86% appearing once. The germline gives CDR1 MNHNY, CDR2 SVGAGI (reference sequence). CDR3 size: 14 residues. With 5 bases clipped from V and 3 bases from J, the junction kept 4 bases outside the gene matches. The clonotype originates from a person aged 18-60 years who received the Ad26.COV2.S COVID-19 vaccine or a placebo. The specimen was peripheral blood, collected in a trial of Ad26.COV2.S vaccine versus placebo. V usage is TRBV6-6 and J usage is TRBJ2-7; 10 bases line up with TRBD1. The CDR3 DNA is TGTGCCAGCAGTACCGGGACAGGGGTCTACGAGCAGTACTTC. Translation gives CASSTGTGVYEQYF.